This T cell receptor (beta chain) was sequenced in a study of technical replicates of blood from four donors. CDR3 length equals 16 residues. J lost 2 bases, V lost 4 bases, and 6 bases had no gene match. Germline V gene lookup returns CDR1 MNHEY and CDR2 SVGAGI. TCRdb's copy holds only in-frame clones and misses some; the assay was immunoSEQ multiplex PCR. The table shows tens of thousands of clones, with around nine tenths occurring only once. The chain couples TRBV6-5 to TRBJ1-5, with 9 nucleotides matching TRBD1. The sample consisted of T cells isolated from PBMCs. The receptor's source is a human donor in good health. CDR3 sequence reads: CASSSLDRGGNQPQHF. CDR3 bases: TGTGCCAGCAGTTCCTTGGACAGGGGTGGCAATCAGCCCCAGCATTTT.